This T cell receptor (beta chain) stems from a study of cytomegalovirus exposure and HLA in healthy donors. Study outcomes and limitations: Certain indistinguishable V segments, among them TRBV6-2 and TRBV6-3, were excluded. From TCR beta sequences, most subjects' HLA-A and HLA-B alleles were reportedly predicted accurately.

Primers for the PCR totalled 60 Vbeta and 13 Jbeta. Some clones are missing from TCRdb's copy, which holds only in-frame ones; the method was immunoSEQ multiplex PCR. In the table there are 75,000 to 100,000 clones, approximately 72% of which are singletons. CDR1 and CDR2 (germline): SGDLS, YYNGEE. Trimming at V came to 0 bases and at J to 4 bases, leaving 10 bases not matched to a gene. This CDR3 spans 16 amino acids. Comments on this clone: Its matching antigen is unknown.

The specimen was PBMCs. The V gene is TRBV9, the J gene TRBJ2-7; 7 bases agree with TRBD2. The clonotype was recovered from a woman between 70 and 85 years old in good health and CMV-seropositive. The CDR3 sequence: CASSVGEGSRSYEQYF. The CDR3 region has the DNA TGTGCCAGCAGCGTAGGGGAGGGATCCCGCTCGTACGAGCAGTACTTC.